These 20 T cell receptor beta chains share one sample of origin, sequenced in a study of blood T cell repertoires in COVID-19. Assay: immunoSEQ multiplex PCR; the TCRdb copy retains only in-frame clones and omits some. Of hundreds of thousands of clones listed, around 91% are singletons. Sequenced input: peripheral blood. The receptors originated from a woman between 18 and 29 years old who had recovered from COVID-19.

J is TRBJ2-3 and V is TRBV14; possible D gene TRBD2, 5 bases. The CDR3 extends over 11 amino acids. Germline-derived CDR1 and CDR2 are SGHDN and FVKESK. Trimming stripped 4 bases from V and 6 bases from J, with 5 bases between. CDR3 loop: CASSPGDTQYF. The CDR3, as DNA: TGTGCCAGCAGCCCGGGGGATACGCAGTATTTT.

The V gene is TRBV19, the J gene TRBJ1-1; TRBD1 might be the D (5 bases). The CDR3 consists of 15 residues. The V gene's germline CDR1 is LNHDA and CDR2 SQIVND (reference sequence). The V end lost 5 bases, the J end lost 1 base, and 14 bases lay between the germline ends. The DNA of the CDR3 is TGTGCCAGTAGTCTCCCGGGACTCACGAACACTGAAGCTTTCTTT. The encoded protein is CASSLPGLTNTEAFF.

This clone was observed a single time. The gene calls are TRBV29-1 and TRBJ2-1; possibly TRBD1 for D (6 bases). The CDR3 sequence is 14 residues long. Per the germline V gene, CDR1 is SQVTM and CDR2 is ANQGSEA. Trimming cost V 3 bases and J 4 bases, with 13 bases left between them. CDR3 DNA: TGCAGCGTTGAGGCCAGGGGAAGATACAATGAGCAGTTCTTC. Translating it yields CSVEARGRYNEQFF.

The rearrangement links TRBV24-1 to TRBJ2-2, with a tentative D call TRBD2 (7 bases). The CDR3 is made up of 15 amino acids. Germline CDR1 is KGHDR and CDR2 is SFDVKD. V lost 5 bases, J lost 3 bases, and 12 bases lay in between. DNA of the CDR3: TGTGCCACCAGTGCGGGGGGCATGTACACCGGGGAGCTGTTTTTT. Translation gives CATSAGGMYTGELFF.

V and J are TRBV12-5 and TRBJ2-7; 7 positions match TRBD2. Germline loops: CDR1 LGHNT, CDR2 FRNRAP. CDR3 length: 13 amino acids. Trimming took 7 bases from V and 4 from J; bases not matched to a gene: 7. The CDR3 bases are TGTGCTAGTGCTGCGGGGGTGGCTTACGAGCAGTACGTC. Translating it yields CASAAGVAYEQYV.

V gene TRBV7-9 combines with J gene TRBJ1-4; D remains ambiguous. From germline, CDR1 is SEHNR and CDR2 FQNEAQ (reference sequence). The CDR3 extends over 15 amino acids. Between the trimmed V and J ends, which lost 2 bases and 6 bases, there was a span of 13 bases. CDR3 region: CASSLIVSGDEKLFF. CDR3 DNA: TGTGCCAGCAGCTTAATCGTGTCCGGGGATGAAAAACTGTTTTTT. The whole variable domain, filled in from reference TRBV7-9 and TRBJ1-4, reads DTGVSQNPRHKITKRGQNVTFRCDPISEHNRLYWYRQTLGQGPEFLTYFQNEAQLEKSRLLSDRFSAERPKGSFSTLEIQRTEQGDSAMYLCASSLIVSGDEKLFFGSGTQLSVL.

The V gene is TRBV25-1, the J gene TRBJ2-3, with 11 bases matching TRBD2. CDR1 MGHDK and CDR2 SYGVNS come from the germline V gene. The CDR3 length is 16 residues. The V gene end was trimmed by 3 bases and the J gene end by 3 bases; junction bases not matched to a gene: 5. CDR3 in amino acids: CASSETSGATTDTQYF. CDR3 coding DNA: TGTGCCAGCAGTGAGACTAGCGGGGCTACAACAGATACGCAGTATTTT. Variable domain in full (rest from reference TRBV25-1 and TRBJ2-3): EADIYQTPRYLVIGTGKKITLECSQTMGHDKMYWYQQDPGMELHLIHYSYGVNSTEKGDLSSESTVSRIRTEHFPLTLESARPSHTSQYLCASSETSGATTDTQYFGPGTRLTVL.

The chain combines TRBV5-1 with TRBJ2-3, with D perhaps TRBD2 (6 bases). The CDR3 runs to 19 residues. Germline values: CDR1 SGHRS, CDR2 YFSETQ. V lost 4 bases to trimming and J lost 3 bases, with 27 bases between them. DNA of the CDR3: TGCGCCAGCAGCGAATGGGGCCAACGGGACTCCACCCTGACAGATACGCAGTATTTT. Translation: CASSEWGQRDSTLTDTQYF. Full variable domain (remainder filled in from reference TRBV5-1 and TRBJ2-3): KAGVTQTPRYLIKTRGQQVTLSCSPISGHRSVSWYQQTPGQGLQFLFEYFSETQRNKGNFPGRFSGRQFSNSRSEMNVSTLELGDSALYLCASSEWGQRDSTLTDTQYFGPGTRLTVL.

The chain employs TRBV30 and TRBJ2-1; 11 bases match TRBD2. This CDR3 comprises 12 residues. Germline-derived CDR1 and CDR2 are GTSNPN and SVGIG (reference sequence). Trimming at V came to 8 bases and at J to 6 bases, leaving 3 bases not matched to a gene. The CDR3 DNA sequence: TGTGCCGGTAGCGGGAGGGCCAATGAGCAGTTCTTC. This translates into CAGSGRANEQFF.

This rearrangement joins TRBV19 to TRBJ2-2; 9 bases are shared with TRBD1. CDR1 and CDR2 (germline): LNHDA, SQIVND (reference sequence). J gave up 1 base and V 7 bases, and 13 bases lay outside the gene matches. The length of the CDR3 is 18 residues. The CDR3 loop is CASTEGTGGLRNTGELFF. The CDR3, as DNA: TGTGCCAGTACCGAGGGCACAGGGGGCTTAAGGAACACCGGGGAGCTGTTTTTT.

CDR3 nucleotide sequence: TGTGCCAGCAGCTTAGATCGAGGCGGGAGGTCCTACAATGAGCAGTTCTTC. It is translated as CASSLDRGGRSYNEQFF. The V call is TRBV11-3, the J call TRBJ2-1; TRBD2 aligns across 8 bases. This CDR3 has 17 amino acids. Germline V gene data show CDR1 as SGHNT and CDR2 as YENEEA. V lost 0 bases and J lost 1; bases outside the gene matches: 5.

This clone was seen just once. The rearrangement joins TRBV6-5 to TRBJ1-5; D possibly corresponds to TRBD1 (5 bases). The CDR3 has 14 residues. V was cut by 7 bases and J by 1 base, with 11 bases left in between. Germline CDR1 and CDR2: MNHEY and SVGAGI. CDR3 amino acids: CASTRSGSNQPQHF. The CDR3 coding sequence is TGTGCCAGCACTCGGTCAGGGAGCAATCAGCCCCAGCATTTT.

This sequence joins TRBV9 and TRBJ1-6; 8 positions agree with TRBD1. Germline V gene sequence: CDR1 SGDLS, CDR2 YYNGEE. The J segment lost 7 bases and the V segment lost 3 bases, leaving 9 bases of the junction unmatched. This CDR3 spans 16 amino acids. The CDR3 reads CASSAPGGQANSPLHF. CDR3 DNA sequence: TGTGCCAGCAGCGCCCCGGGGGGACAGGCAAATTCACCCCTCCACTTT.

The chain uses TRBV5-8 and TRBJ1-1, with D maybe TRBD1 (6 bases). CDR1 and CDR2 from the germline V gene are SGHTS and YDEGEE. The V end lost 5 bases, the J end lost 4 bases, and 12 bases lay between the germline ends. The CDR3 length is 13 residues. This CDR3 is CASRYRVGTEAFF. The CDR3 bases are TGTGCCAGCAGGTACAGGGTCGGCACTGAAGCTTTCTTT.

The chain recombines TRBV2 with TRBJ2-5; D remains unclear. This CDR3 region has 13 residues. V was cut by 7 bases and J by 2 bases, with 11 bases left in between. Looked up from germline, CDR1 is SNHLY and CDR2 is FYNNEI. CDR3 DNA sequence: TGTGCCAGCACCATCGTAGCACAAGAGACCCAGTACTTC. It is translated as CASTIVAQETQYF.

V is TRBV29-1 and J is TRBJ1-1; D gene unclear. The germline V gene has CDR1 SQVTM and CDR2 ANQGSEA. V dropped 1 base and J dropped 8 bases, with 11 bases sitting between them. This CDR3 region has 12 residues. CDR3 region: CSVEARLTEAFF. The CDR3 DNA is TGCAGCGTTGAAGCGAGGCTTACGGAAGCTTTCTTT.

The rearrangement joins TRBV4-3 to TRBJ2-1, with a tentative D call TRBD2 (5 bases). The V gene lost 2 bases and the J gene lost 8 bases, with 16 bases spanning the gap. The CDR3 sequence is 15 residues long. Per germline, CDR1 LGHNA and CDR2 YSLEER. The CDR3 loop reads CASSQREWDGDEQFF. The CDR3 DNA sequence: TGCGCCAGCAGCCAAAGGGAGTGGGATGGGGATGAGCAGTTCTTC.

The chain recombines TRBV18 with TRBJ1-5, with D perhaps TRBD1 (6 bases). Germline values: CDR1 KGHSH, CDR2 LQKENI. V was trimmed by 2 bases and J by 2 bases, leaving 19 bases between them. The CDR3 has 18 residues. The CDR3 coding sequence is TGTGCCAGCTCACCAAATCCCCCAGGGGAGTATCGCAATCAGCCCCAGCATTTT. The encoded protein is CASSPNPPGEYRNQPQHF.

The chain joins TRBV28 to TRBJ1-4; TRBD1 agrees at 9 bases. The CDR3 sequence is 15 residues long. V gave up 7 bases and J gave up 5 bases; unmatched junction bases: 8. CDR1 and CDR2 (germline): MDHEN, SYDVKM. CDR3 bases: TGTGCCAGCACCCCTCCCGGACAGGGGAATGAAAAACTGTTTTTT. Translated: CASTPPGQGNEKLFF.

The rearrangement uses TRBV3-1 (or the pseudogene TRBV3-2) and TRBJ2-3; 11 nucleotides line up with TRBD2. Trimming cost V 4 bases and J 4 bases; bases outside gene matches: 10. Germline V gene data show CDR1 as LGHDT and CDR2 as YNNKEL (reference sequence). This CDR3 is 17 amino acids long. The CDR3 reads CASSLTTSGSKADTQYF. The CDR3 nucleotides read TGTGCCAGCAGCCTTACTACTAGCGGGAGTAAAGCAGATACGCAGTATTTT.